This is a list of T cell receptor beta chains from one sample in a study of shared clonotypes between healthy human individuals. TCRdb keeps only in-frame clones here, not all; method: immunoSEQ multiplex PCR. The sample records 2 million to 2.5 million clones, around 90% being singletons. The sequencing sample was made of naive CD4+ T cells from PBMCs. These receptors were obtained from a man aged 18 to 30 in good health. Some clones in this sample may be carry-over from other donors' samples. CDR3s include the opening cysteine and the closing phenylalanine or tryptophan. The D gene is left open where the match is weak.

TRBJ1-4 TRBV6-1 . CASGGRVEKLFF TGTGCCAGCGGGGGGCGAGTTGAAAAACTGTTTTTT
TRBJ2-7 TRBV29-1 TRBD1 CSVLMRPGQGSYEQYF TGCAGCGTGTTGATGAGGCCCGGACAGGGTAGCTACGAGCAGTACTTC
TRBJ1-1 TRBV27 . CASSLRADTNTEAFF TGTGCCAGCAGTTTAAGGGCGGACACGAACACTGAAGCTTTCTTT
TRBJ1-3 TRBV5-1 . CASSLDLGGNTIYF TGCGCCAGCAGCCTTGACCTGGGGGGAAACACCATATATTTT
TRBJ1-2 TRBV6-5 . CASSYYSRAIERGYTF TGTGCCAGCAGTTACTATAGCAGGGCTATTGAGCGTGGCTACACCTTC
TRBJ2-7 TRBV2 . CASSSDSYEQYF TGTGCCAGCAGTTCGGACAGCTACGAGCAGTACTTC
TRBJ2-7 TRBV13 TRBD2 CASSSIARAGRYEQYF TGTGCCAGCAGCTCCATCGCGAGAGCGGGACGGTACGAGCAGTACTTC
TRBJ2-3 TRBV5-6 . CASSLAPSGSTDTQYF TGTGCCAGCAGCTTGGCCCCCAGCGGTAGCACAGATACGCAGTATTTT
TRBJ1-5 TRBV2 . CASSGRIGVNQPQHF TGTGCCAGCAGTGGACGGATTGGGGTCAATCAGCCCCAGCATTTT
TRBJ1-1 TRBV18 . CASSPRHGNTEAFF TGTGCCAGCTCACCACGCCACGGGAACACTGAAGCTTTCTTT
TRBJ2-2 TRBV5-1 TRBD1 CASSFGQGNTGELFF TGCGCCAGCAGCTTCGGACAGGGGAACACCGGGGAGCTGTTTTTT
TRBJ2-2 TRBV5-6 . CASSLGRNTGELFF TGTGCCAGCAGCTTGGGCAGGAACACCGGGGAGCTGTTTTTT
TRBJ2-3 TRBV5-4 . CASSLAEDTQYF TGTGCCAGCAGCTTGGCGGAGGACACGCAGTATTTT
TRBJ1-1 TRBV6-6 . CASSYAGRPNTEAFF TGTGCCAGCAGTTACGCCGGACGGCCGAACACTGAAGCTTTCTTT
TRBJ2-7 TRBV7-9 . CASSLVRRGEQYF TGTGCCAGCAGCTTAGTGAGAAGGGGGGAGCAGTACTTC
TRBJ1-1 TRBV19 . CASSMWIGDTEAFF TGTGCCAGTAGTATGTGGATTGGGGACACTGAAGCTTTCTTT
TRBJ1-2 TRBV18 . CASSMGQGPSGYTF TGTGCCAGCTCCATGGGGCAGGGGCCCTCCGGCTACACCTTC
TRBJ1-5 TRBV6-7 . CASSYFRPAINQPQHF TGTGCCAGCAGTTACTTCCGGCCTGCGATCAATCAGCCCCAGCATTTT